The source of this T cell receptor beta chain is a study of T cells after yellow fever vaccination. About this clonotype itself: The antigen is not known.

General observations from the study: Compared with primary, the secondary response was weaker and peaked at day 5, not 15. Reappearance after the booster was observed for most primary-vaccination clones (96% CD4, roughly 90% CD8).

Template switching with 5'RACE generated the TCR cDNA and added a universal primer site and UMIs. TCRdb re-analysed the 5' RACE reads in MiXCR, keeping a single row per CDR3 protein. The data hold 360,000 or so distinct CDR3 sequences, with roughly 12% observed a single time. The specimen was PBMCs, collected on the day of the first yellow fever vaccination. This clonotype was sampled from a man between 18 and 35 years old who received the YFV17D yellow fever vaccine.

CDR3 coding DNA: TGTGCCAGCAGCGACTGGGGCGGGGAGCTGTTTTTT. It is translated as CASSDWGGELFF. The rearrangement joins TRBV7-9 to TRBJ2-2; D uncertain. CDR1 is SEHNR and CDR2 is FQNEAQ in the germline V gene (reference sequence). Deletions cut 5 bases from V and 7 bases from J, with 8 bases between. CDR3 size: 12 residues.